This is a list of T cell receptor beta chains from one sample in a study of neurological immune-mediated disorders. TCRdb ran MiXCR on the 5' RACE reads and lists one entry per CDR3 protein. The data hold about 46,000 distinct CDR3 sequences, with just over 3% observed a single time. Sequenced sample: PBMCs. The origin of the receptors is a woman between 45 and 60 years old with multiple sclerosis. CDR3s include the opening cysteine and the closing phenylalanine or tryptophan. A D gene is named only where the DNA matches it firmly. Rows give clone size only sometimes, using once, few, many, or a class for an expanded clone.

d_gene | j_gene | v_gene | abundance | CDR3aa | CDR3nt
TRBD2 | TRBJ2-1 | TRBV7-3 | many | CASSLSSGPSYNEQFF | TGTGCCAGCAGCTTATCTAGCGGCCCCTCCTACAATGAGCAGTTCTTC
. | TRBJ2-3 | TRBV7-2 | many | CASSLVGFSTDTQYF | TGTGCCAGCAGCTTAGTGGGGTTTAGCACAGATACGCAGTATTTT
. | TRBJ1-5 | TRBV5-1 | many | CASSLGPLSNQPQHF | TGCGCCAGCAGCTTGGGACCCCTTAGCAATCAGCCCCAGCATTTT
. | TRBJ1-1 | TRBV7-9 | many | CASSFTETEAFF | TGTGCCAGCAGCTTCACAGAAACTGAAGCTTTCTTT
. | TRBJ2-6 | TRBV5-8 | many | CASSLGPSGANVLTF | TGTGCCAGCAGCTTGGGCCCATCTGGGGCCAACGTCCTGACTTTC
. | TRBJ2-3 | TRBV9 | many | CASAEADTQYF | TGTGCCAGCGCAGAGGCAGATACGCAGTATTTT
TRBD1 | TRBJ2-5 | TRBV5-1 | many | CASSKRDRVIETQYF | TGCGCCAGCAGCAAAAGGGACAGGGTAATCGAGACCCAGTACTTC
TRBD2 | TRBJ2-1 | TRBV20-1 | many | CSARDSGGWTSGSRLQFF | TGCAGTGCTAGAGATTCAGGCGGGTGGACTAGCGGGAGTCGGTTGCAGTTCTTC
TRBD2 | TRBJ2-3 | TRBV7-6 | many | CASSSILAGGSDTQYF | TGTGCCAGCAGCTCCATCCTAGCGGGGGGTTCAGATACGCAGTATTTT
TRBD1 | TRBJ1-1 | TRBV6-5 | many | CASSYSGQGLTEAFF | TGTGCCAGCAGTTACTCGGGACAGGGATTGACTGAAGCTTTCTTT
. | TRBJ1-1 | TRBV7-9 | many | CASSTGTQDTEAFF | TGTGCCAGCAGCACGGGGACCCAGGACACTGAAGCTTTCTTT
TRBD1 | TRBJ1-2 | TRBV29-1 | many | CSVPDRGYGYTF | TGCAGCGTCCCCGACAGGGGCTATGGCTACACCTTC
. | TRBJ1-1 | TRBV5-5 | many | CASSFGLTGVTEAFF | TGTGCCAGCAGCTTTGGCTTAACTGGGGTAACTGAAGCTTTCTTT
. | TRBJ2-5 | TRBV12-3/TRBV12-4 | many | CASSATGTLVPQRDF | TGTGCCAGCAGTGCAACCGGGACACTGGTTCCCCAGAGGGACTTC
TRBD1 | TRBJ1-2 | TRBV7-2 | many | CASSSSSGGQIYGYTF | TGTGCCAGCAGCTCTTCGAGCGGGGGACAGATCTATGGCTACACCTTC
TRBD1 | TRBJ2-6 | TRBV12-3/TRBV12-4 | many | CASSLWTGSGANVLTF | TGTGCCAGCAGTTTATGGACAGGGTCTGGGGCCAACGTCCTGACTTTC
. | TRBJ1-5 | TRBV27 | many | CASTLGRQPQHF | TGTGCCAGCACGCTCGGCCGACAGCCCCAGCATTTT
TRBD2 | TRBJ2-1 | TRBV6-4 | many | CASSEFGGDHNEQFF | TGTGCCAGCAGTGAATTCGGGGGGGACCACAATGAGCAGTTCTTC
. | TRBJ2-3 | TRBV20-1 | many | CSARDKKRGTDTQYF | TGCAGTGCTAGAGATAAGAAGAGAGGCACAGATACGCAGTATTTT
TRBD2 | TRBJ2-1 | TRBV5-1 | many | CASSPTGGNSYNEQFF | TGCGCCAGCAGCCCGACCGGGGGGAACTCCTACAATGAGCAGTTCTTC
. | TRBJ1-2 | TRBV2 | many | CASSPNPQTDYGYTF | TGTGCCAGCAGCCCCAATCCCCAGACGGACTATGGCTACACCTTC
TRBD2 | TRBJ2-5 | TRBV5-1 | many | CASSPGLAEKETQYF | TGCGCCAGCAGCCCGGGACTAGCGGAAAAAGAGACCCAGTACTTC
. | TRBJ1-5 | TRBV10-2 | medium-sized | CASSESSGGNQPQHF | TGCGCCAGCAGTGAGTCTTCGGGGGGCAATCAGCCCCAGCATTTT
. | TRBJ2-7 | TRBV7-2 | many | CASSLGAEQYF | TGTGCCAGCAGCCTAGGAGCCGAGCAGTACTTC
. | TRBJ2-7 | TRBV5-1 | many | CASGQPTGSYEQYF | TGCGCCAGCGGCCAACCTACAGGGTCCTACGAGCAGTACTTC
TRBD1 | TRBJ1-2 | TRBV6-6 | many | CASSLQPGRTGGYTF | TGTGCCAGCAGTTTGCAGCCAGGGAGGACAGGTGGCTACACCTTC
. | TRBJ2-3 | TRBV5-1 | many | CASSLERVGDTQYF | TGCGCCAGCAGCTTGGAGCGGGTGGGAGATACGCAGTATTTT
. | TRBJ2-1 | TRBV20-1 | many | CSAPGPAYNEQFF | TGCAGCGCCCCGGGACCTGCCTACAATGAGCAGTTCTTC
TRBD2 | TRBJ2-1 | TRBV15 | many | CATSRDSPRVAGGRNEQFF | TGTGCCACCAGCAGAGATTCCCCCCGCGTAGCGGGGGGACGGAATGAGCAGTTCTTC
. | TRBJ2-6 | TRBV3-1 | many | CASSQEGNSPSGANVLTF | TGTGCCAGCAGCCAAGAGGGAAACAGCCCCTCTGGGGCCAACGTCCTGACTTTC
TRBD2 | TRBJ2-1 | TRBV6-1 | many | CASGTSGNSYNEQFF | TGTGCCAGTGGGACTAGCGGAAACTCCTACAATGAGCAGTTCTTC
TRBD2 | TRBJ2-3 | TRBV7-8 | many | CASSSPPAGGNTQYF | TGTGCCAGCAGCTCCCCCCCCGCGGGGGGAAATACGCAGTATTTT
. | TRBJ1-6 | TRBV5-1 | many | CASSRAGAGSPLHF | TGCGCCAGCAGCCGAGCAGGGGCGGGCTCACCCCTCCACTTT
. | TRBJ2-2 | TRBV7-9 | many | CASSGGRSGELFF | TGTGCCAGCAGCGGAGGGAGATCCGGGGAGCTGTTTTTT
TRBD1 | TRBJ1-2 | TRBV24-1 | many | CATSESGTARGYTF | TGTGCCACCAGTGAATCCGGGACAGCGAGGGGCTACACCTTC
. | TRBJ1-6 | TRBV6-5 | many | CASSYSGGTHYNSPLHF | TGTGCCAGCAGTTACAGCGGGGGCACCCATTATAATTCACCCCTCCACTTT
TRBD1 | TRBJ1-5 | TRBV12-3/TRBV12-4 | few | CASTRTGPGVWTQNF | TGTGCCAGCACCAGGACAGGGCCGGGAGTTTGGACCCAGAATTTT
. | TRBJ1-1 | TRBV7-2 | many | CASSRTSNLNTEAFF | TGTGCCAGCAGCCGGACCTCTAATTTGAACACTGAAGCTTTCTTT
TRBD1 | TRBJ2-2 | TRBV12-3/TRBV12-4 | many | CASRKGQSNTGELFF | TGTGCCAGCAGGAAGGGACAGTCGAACACCGGGGAGCTGTTTTTT
TRBD1 | TRBJ1-4 | TRBV5-1 | many | CASSQQGITTNEKLFF | TGCGCCAGCAGCCAACAGGGGATTACAACTAATGAAAAACTGTTTTTT
. | TRBJ1-4 | TRBV12-3/TRBV12-4 | many | CASSFEGIGEKLFF | TGTGCCAGCAGTTTCGAGGGGATAGGAGAAAAACTGTTTTTT
. | TRBJ1-1 | TRBV29-1 | . | CSGEQVGGTEAFF | TGCAGCGGGGAACAGGTCGGTGGCACTGAAGCTTTCTTT
. | TRBJ2-2 | TRBV6-5 | many | CASSYGDLRSTGELFF | TGTGCCAGCAGTTACGGGGACCTCAGGAGCACCGGGGAGCTGTTTTTT
TRBD2 | TRBJ2-3 | TRBV27 | many | CASSAGRAGSVDTQYF | TGTGCCAGCAGCGCTGGGCGAGCGGGGTCCGTGGATACGCAGTATTTT
TRBD2 | TRBJ2-3 | TRBV11-1 | many | CASSSLGTMTDTQYF | TGTGCCAGCAGCTCCCTCGGGACTATGACAGATACGCAGTATTTT
TRBD1 | TRBJ1-2 | TRBV20-1 | many | CSASGTGANLYGYTF | TGCAGTGCTTCCGGGACAGGGGCTAACCTCTATGGCTACACCTTC
TRBD1 | TRBJ1-1 | TRBV7-8 | many | CASSLAGQTQAFF | TGTGCCAGCAGCTTAGCGGGACAGACACAAGCTTTCTTT
TRBD1 | TRBJ2-1 | TRBV20-1 | many | CSANTGGVYNEQFF | TGCAGTGCCAATACAGGGGGCGTCTACAATGAGCAGTTCTTC
. | TRBJ1-1 | TRBV28 | many | CASSTWMPPNTEAFF | TGTGCCAGCAGCACTTGGATGCCCCCGAACACTGAAGCTTTCTTT
TRBD1 | TRBJ2-7 | TRBV2 | many | CASNPDRGLYEQYF | TGTGCCAGCAATCCGGACAGGGGGCTCTACGAGCAGTACTTC
. | TRBJ2-3 | TRBV5-1 | many | CASSPLMNTDTQYF | TGCGCCAGCAGCCCTTTGATGAACACAGATACGCAGTATTTT
. | TRBJ2-2 | TRBV5-6 | many | CASSLGLDYTGELFF | TGTGCCAGCAGCTTGGGGCTTGACTACACCGGGGAGCTGTTTTTT
. | TRBJ1-2 | TRBV5-1 | many | CASSSESGYYGYTF | TGCGCCAGCAGCTCCGAAAGCGGTTACTATGGCTACACCTTC
. | TRBJ2-1 | TRBV3-1 | many | CASSQESEQFF | TGTGCCAGCAGCCAAGAAAGCGAGCAGTTCTTC
. | TRBJ1-5 | TRBV10-3 | many | CAISESTVSNQPQHF | TGTGCCATCAGTGAGTCTACTGTTAGCAATCAGCCCCAGCATTTT
TRBD1 | TRBJ2-2 | TRBV5-1 | many | CASSPRQGAGTGELFF | TGCGCCAGCAGCCCCAGACAGGGGGCAGGCACCGGGGAGCTGTTTTTT
. | TRBJ2-7 | TRBV12-3/TRBV12-4 | many | CASSTRGEQYF | TGTGCCAGCAGTACTAGGGGGGAGCAGTACTTC
TRBD1 | TRBJ2-7 | TRBV28 | many | CASSSGQGSLYEQYF | TGTGCCAGCAGTTCGGGACAGGGTTCTCTCTACGAGCAGTACTTC
TRBD2 | TRBJ2-2 | TRBV20-1 | many | CSASSGLAGGTGELFF | TGCAGTGCTTCATCGGGACTAGCGGGAGGAACCGGGGAGCTGTTTTTT
TRBD1 | TRBJ1-5 | TRBV20-1 | many | CSASELGQGGGNQPQHF | TGCAGTGCCAGTGAGCTGGGACAGGGTGGTGGCAATCAGCCCCAGCATTTT